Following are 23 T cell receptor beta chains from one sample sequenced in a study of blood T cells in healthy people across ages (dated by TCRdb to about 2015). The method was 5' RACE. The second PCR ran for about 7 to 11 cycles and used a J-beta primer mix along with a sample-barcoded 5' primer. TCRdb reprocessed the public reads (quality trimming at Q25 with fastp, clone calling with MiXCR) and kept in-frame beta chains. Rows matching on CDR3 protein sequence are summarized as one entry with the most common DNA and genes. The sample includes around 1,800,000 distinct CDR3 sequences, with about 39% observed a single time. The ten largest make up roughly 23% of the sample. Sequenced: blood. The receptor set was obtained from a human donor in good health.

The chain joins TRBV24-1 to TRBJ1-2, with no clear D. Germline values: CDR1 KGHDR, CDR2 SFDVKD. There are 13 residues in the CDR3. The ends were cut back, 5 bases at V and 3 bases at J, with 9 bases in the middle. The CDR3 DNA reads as TGTGCCACCAGTGCCGGCCAGTACTATGGCTACACCTTC. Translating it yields CATSAGQYYGYTF.

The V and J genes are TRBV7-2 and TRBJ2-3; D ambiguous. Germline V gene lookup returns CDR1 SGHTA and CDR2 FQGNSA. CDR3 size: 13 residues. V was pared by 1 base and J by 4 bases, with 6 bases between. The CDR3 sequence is CASSLVIPDTQYF. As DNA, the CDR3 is TGTGCCAGCAGCTTAGTCATCCCAGATACGCAGTATTTT.

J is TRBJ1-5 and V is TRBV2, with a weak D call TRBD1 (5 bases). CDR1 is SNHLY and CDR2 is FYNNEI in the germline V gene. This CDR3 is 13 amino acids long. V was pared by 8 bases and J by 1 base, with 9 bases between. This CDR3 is CASDWGSNQPQHF. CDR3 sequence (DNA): TGTGCCAGCGACTGGGGGAGCAATCAGCCCCAGCATTTT.

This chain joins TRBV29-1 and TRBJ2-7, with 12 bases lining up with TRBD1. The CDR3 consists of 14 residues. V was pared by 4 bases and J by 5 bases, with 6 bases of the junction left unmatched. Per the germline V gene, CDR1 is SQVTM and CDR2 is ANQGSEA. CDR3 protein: CSVVGGQGADEQYF. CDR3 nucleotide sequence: TGCAGCGTTGTAGGGGGACAGGGGGCAGACGAGCAGTACTTC.

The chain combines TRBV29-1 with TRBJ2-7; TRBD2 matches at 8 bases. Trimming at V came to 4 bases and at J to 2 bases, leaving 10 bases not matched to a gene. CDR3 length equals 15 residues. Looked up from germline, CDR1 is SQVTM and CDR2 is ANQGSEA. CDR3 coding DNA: TGCAGCGTTGCTAGGTGGCCCGGGGGGGCCTACGAGCAGTACTTC. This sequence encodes CSVARWPGGAYEQYF.

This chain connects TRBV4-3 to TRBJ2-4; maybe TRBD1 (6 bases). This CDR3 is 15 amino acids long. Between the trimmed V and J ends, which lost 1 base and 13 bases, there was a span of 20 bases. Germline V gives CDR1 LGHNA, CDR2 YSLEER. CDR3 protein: CASSQVPSGEEIQYF. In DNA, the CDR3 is TGCGCCAGCAGCCAAGTCCCCTCAGGGGAAGAGATCCAGTACTTC.

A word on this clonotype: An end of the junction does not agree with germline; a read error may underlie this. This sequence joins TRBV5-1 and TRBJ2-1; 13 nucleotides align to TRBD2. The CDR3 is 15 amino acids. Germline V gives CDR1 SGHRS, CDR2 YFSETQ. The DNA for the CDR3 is TGCGCCGGCAGCTGGACTAGCGGGGGAGGATATGAGCAGTTCTTC. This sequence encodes CAGSWTSGGGYEQFF.

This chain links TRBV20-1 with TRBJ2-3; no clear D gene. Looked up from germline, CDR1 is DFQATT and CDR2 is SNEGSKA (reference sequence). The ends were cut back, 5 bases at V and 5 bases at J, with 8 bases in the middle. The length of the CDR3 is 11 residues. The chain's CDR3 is CSASVGDTQYF. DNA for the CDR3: TGCAGTGCTTCGGTGGGAGATACGCAGTATTTT.

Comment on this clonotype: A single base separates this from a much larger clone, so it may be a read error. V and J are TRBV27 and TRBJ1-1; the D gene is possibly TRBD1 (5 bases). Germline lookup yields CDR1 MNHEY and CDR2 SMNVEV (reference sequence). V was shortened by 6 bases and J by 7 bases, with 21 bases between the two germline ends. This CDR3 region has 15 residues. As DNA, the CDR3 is TGTGCCAGCAGGGCTTGGGGCCAACAAGCGGGTGAAGCTTTCTTT. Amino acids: CASRAWGQQAGEAFF.

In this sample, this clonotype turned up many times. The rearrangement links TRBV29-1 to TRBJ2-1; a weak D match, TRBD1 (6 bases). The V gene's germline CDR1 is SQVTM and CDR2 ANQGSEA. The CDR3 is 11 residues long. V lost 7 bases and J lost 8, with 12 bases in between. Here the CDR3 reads CSAGQLDEQFF. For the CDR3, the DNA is TGCAGCGCCGGACAGCTCGATGAGCAGTTCTTC.

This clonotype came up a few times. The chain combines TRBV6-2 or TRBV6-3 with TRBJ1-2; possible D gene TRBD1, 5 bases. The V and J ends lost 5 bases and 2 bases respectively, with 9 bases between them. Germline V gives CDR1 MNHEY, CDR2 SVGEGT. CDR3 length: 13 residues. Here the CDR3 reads CASSNRRNYGYTF. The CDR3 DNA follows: TGTGCCAGCAGTAACAGGAGAAACTATGGCTACACCTTC.

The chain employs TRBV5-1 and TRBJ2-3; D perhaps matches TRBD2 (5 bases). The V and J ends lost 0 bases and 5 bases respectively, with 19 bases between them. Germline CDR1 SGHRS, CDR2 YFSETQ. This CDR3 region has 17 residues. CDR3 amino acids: CASSLAVAGEPVDTQYF. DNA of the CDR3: TGCGCCAGCAGCTTGGCCGTGGCGGGCGAGCCCGTAGATACGCAGTATTTT.

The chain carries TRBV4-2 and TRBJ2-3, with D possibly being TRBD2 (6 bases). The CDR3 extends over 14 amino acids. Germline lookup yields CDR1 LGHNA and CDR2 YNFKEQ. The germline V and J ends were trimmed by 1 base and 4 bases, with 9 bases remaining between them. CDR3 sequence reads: CASSQVAVPDTQYF. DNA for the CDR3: TGTGCCAGCAGCCAAGTAGCGGTACCAGATACGCAGTATTTT.

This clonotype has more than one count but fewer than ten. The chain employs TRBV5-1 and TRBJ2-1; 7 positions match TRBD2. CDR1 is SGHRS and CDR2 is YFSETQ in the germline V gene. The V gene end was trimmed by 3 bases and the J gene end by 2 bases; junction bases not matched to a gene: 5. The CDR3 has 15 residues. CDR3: CASSSEGTTYNEQFF. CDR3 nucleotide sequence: TGCGCCAGCAGCTCGGAGGGGACTACCTACAATGAGCAGTTCTTC.

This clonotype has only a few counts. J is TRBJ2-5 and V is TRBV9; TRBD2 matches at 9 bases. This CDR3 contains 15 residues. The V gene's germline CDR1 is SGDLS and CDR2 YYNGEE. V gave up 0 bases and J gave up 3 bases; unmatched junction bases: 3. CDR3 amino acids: CASSVGGGEKETQYF. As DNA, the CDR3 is TGTGCCAGCAGCGTAGGCGGGGGGGAGAAAGAGACCCAGTACTTC.

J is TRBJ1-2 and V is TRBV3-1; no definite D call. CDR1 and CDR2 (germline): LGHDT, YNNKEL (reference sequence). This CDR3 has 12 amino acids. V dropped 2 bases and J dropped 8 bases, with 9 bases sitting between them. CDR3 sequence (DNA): TGTGCCAGCAGCCAACTCAACCGAGGCTACACCTTC. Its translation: CASSQLNRGYTF.

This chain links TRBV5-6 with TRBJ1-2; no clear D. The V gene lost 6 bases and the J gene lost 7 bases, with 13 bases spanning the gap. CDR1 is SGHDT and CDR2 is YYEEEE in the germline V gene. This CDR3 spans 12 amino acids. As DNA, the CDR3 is TGTGCCAGCATATCCGGGAGCAGTGGCTACACCTTC. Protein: CASISGSSGYTF.

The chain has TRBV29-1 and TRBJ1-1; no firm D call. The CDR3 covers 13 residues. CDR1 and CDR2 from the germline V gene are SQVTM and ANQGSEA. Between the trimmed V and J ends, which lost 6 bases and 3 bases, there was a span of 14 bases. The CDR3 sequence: CSVDRDVDTEAFF. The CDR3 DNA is TGCAGCGTAGACCGAGACGTCGACACTGAAGCTTTCTTT. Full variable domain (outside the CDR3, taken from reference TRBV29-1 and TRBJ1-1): SAVISQKPSRDICQRGTSLTIQCQVDSQVTMMFWYRQQPGQSLTLIATANQGSEATYESGFVIDKFPISRPNLTFSTLTVSNMSPEDSSIYLCSVDRDVDTEAFFGQGTRLTVV.

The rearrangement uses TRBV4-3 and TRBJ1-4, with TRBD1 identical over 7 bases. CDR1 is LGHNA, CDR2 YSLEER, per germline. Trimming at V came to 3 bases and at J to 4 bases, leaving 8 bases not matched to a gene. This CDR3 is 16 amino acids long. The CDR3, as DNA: TGCGCCAGCAGCCAGACCAGGGACAGATATAATGAAAAACTGTTTTTT. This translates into CASSQTRDRYNEKLFF.

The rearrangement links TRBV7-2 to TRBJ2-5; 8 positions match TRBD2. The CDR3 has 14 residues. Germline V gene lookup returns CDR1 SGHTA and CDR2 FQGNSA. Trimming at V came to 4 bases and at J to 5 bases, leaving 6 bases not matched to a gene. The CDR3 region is CASSSAGGGETQYF. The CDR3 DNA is TGTGCCAGCAGCTCGGCGGGGGGCGGCGAGACCCAGTACTTC. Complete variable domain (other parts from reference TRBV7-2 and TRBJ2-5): GAGVSQSPSNKVTEKGKDVELRCDPISGHTALYWYRQSLGQGLEFLIYFQGNSAPDKSGLPSDRFSAERTGGSVSTLTIQRTQQEDSAVYLCASSSAGGGETQYFGPGTRLLVL.

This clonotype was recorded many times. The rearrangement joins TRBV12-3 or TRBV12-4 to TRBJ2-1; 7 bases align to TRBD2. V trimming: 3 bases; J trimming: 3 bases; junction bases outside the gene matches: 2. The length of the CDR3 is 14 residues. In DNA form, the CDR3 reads TGTGCCAGCAGTTTTTCGGGGGGCTACAATGAGCAGTTCTTC. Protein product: CASSFSGGYNEQFF.

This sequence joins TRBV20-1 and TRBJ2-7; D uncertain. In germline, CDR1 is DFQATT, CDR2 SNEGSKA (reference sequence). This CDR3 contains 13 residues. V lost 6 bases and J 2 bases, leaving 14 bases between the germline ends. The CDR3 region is CSAKGPLTYEQYF. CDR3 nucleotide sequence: TGCAGTGCCAAAGGACCGCTAACCTACGAGCAGTACTTC.

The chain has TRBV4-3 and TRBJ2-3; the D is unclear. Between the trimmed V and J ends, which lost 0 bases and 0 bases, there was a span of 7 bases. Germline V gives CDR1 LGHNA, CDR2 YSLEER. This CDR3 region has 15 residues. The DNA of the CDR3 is TGCGCCAGCAGCCAAGAGTCCCAGAGCACAGATACGCAGTATTTT. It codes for CASSQESQSTDTQYF.